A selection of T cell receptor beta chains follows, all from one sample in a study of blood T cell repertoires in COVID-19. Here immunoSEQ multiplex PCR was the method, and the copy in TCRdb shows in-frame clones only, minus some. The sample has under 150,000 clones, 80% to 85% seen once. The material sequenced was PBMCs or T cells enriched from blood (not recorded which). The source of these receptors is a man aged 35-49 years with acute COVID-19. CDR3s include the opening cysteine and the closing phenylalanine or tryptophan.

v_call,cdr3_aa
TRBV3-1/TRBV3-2,CASSQERGGGTDTQYF
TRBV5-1,CASSLGEGGGANVLTF
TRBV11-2,CASSLDQVSGRCSF
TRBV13,CASSLGPSEAFF
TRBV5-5,CASSLGQGGNEKLFF
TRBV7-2,CASSLRGQANTDTQYF
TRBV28,CASRVAGGPGTRVGEQFF
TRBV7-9,CASSLGGYNEKLFF
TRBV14,CASSQNGGIPDTQYF
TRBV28,CASSNTLQGYGTQYF
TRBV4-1,CASSQEEMGARHGYTF
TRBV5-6,CASSLGSGTGRNSPLHF
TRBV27,CASSLRGLAGELRETQYF
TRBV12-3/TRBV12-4,CASSLEGVNEQFF
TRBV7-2,CASSARGGVTGELFF
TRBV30,CAWSALGGGGYGYTF
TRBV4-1,CASSQDPEGFLRAGYTF
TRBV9,CASTLGLAGIADTQYF
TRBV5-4,CASSRPGQEIYGYTF
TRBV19,CASSHAGQGIMSYTF
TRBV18,CASSPTSGGYNEQFF
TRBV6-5,CASNRGGRATGELFF
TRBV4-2,CASSQGLMRELFF
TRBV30,CAWSVAGRATDTQYF
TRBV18,CASSRGQGATGANVLTF
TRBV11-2,CASSLEEDTGELFF
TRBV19,CATGTRAYNEQFF
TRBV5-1,CASSSLVSAGPPQETQYF